This TCR beta chain was captured by sequencing in a study of T cell responses to AZD1222 COVID-19 vaccine. Here immunoSEQ multiplex PCR was the method, and the copy in TCRdb shows in-frame clones only, minus some. The repertoire includes 55,000 to 80,000 clones, less than 90% of them detected once, and about 10% sits in the top ten. This clone appeared a few times. The antigen remains unidentified. Germline trimming cut 3 bases from V and 7 bases from J; bases unmatched to any gene: 15. Germline CDR1 reads SGHRS; CDR2 reads YFSETQ. The CDR3 has 17 amino acids. Findings and limits, study-wide: The study reported that nearly half of spike-specific TCRs target unmutated variant regions. The repertoires were collected only after the peak T cell response. White British donors predominated, females outnumbered males, and clonal diversity was possibly underestimated.

This chain connects TRBV5-1 to TRBJ1-2; TRBD1 agrees at 10 bases. The clonotype originates from an adult in good health. The specimen was peripheral blood, collected on day 0 of AZD1222 vaccination. CDR3 in amino acids: CASSYLVGQGTFRGYTF. The CDR3, as DNA: TGCGCCAGCAGCTACCTTGTGGGACAGGGGACCTTCCGTGGCTACACCTTC.